These 5 T cell receptor beta chains were sequenced from one sample in a study of cytomegalovirus exposure and HLA in healthy donors. A multiplex PCR was run with 60 Vbeta primers and 13 Jbeta primers. Produced via immunoSEQ multiplex PCR; TCRdb's table is partial and in-frame only. The table shows 250,000 to 350,000 clones, with 80% to 90% occurring only once. The sequencing input was PBMCs. The receptors derive from a man in his forties in good health and CMV-seropositive.

The V and J genes are TRBV4-3 and TRBJ2-3; maybe TRBD2 (5 bases). CDR3 length: 15 residues. Germline values: CDR1 LGHNA, CDR2 YSLEER. The germline V and J ends were trimmed by 1 base and 4 bases, with 12 bases remaining between them. The CDR3 spells CASSQGLAAADTQYF. The CDR3 bases are TGCGCCAGCAGCCAAGGCCTAGCTGCGGCAGATACGCAGTATTTT.

To note about this clone: Sequence at one end of the junction differs from germline and may be a read error. This chain connects TRBV7-9 to TRBJ2-2; tentatively, D is TRBD2 (5 bases). The CDR3 runs to 13 residues. Germline CDR1 reads SEHNR; CDR2 reads FQNEAQ (reference sequence). CDR3 bases: TGTTCCAGCAGCTGGACTGTCACCGGGGAGCTGTTTTTT. Protein sequence: CSSSWTVTGELFF. The complete variable domain, with remaining parts taken from reference TRBV7-9 and TRBJ2-2, reads DTGVSQNPRHKITKRGQNVTFRCDPISEHNRLYWYRQTLGQGPEFLTYFQNEAQLEKSRLLSDRFSAERPKGSFSTLEIQRTEQGDSAMYLCSSSWTVTGELFFGEGSRLTVL.

CDR3 sequence reads: CASSPRGTYEQYF. CDR3 sequence (DNA): TGTGCCAGCAGCCCGAGGGGGACCTACGAGCAGTACTTC. The chain combines TRBV7-9 with TRBJ2-7; a possible D gene is TRBD1 (6 bases). Germline V lookup: CDR1 SEHNR, CDR2 FQNEAQ (reference sequence). Trimming took off 5 bases at V and 2 bases at J, with 10 bases between the two ends. The CDR3 extends over 13 amino acids.

On this clone: No DNA is shown, since the ends of the CDR3 on it are uncertain; the CDR3 is the one TCRdb lists. The genes are TRBV21-1 and TRBJ1-1. TRBV21-1 is described as a pseudogene. The CDR3 region is 15 residues in length, termini included. This CDR3 is CASSKWGGGNTEAFF.

The gene calls are TRBV27 and TRBJ2-7; D perhaps matches TRBD2 (5 bases). CDR3 length: 15 residues. In germline, CDR1 is MNHEY, CDR2 SMNVEV (reference sequence). V lost 7 bases, J lost 4 bases, and 20 bases lay in between. CDR3 residues: CASTFRGIGAYEQYF. CDR3 sequence (DNA): TGTGCCAGCACCTTCCGGGGTATCGGAGCTTACGAGCAGTACTTC.